This T cell receptor (beta chain) was captured in a study of T cell responses to AZD1222 COVID-19 vaccine. Here immunoSEQ multiplex PCR was the method, and the copy in TCRdb shows in-frame clones only, minus some. The sample records 70,000 to 95,000 clones, 70% to 90% being singletons. Study-wide points: When two AZD1222 doses had been given, Spike-specific TCR breadth and depth rose. The sample set comprised mostly white British donors with more females, and clonal diversity was possibly underestimated. Baseline seropositivity occurred in only 5 to 7 AZD1222 recipients. CD4 TCRs linked to vaccination spanned spike, dominating at 160-218 and 743-854.

This clone occurred many times. Its antigen is as yet unknown. The CDR3 totals 14 residues. V lost 2 bases and J lost 3, with 12 bases in between. CDR1 and CDR2 (germline): SGDLS, YYNGEE. The starting material was peripheral blood, obtained 28 days after the second AZD1222 dose. The chain couples TRBV9 to TRBJ2-7; weak D call: TRBD2 (5 bases). This receptor was obtained from an adult who received the AZD1222 COVID-19 vaccine. The CDR3 loop is CASSVQGRDYEQYF. DNA of the CDR3: TGTGCCAGCAGCGTCCAAGGACGGGACTACGAGCAGTACTTC.